Below, one TCR beta chain is given with its context. Germline CDR1 is KGHSH and CDR2 is LQKENI. There are 15 residues in the CDR3. V trimming: 6 bases; J trimming: 0 bases; junction bases outside the gene matches: 7. Recruits, aged roughly 18 to 100 years, lived in approximately 26 US areas. Sequencing used immunoSEQ multiplex PCR; TCRdb keeps in-frame clones, though not all of them. The sample lists about 260,000 clones, about 90% occurring once. This sample was included in a study of blood T cell repertoires in COVID-19. This receptor was obtained from a woman between 40 and 50 years old who had been exposed to COVID-19. Sequencing was done on a sample of PBMCs or T cells enriched from blood (not recorded which). The gene calls are TRBV18 and TRBJ2-7, with TRBD1 identical over 8 bases. The CDR3 reads CASSRGPEISYEQYF. As DNA, the CDR3 is TGTGCCAGCTCCAGGGGGCCAGAGATCTCCTACGAGCAGTACTTC.